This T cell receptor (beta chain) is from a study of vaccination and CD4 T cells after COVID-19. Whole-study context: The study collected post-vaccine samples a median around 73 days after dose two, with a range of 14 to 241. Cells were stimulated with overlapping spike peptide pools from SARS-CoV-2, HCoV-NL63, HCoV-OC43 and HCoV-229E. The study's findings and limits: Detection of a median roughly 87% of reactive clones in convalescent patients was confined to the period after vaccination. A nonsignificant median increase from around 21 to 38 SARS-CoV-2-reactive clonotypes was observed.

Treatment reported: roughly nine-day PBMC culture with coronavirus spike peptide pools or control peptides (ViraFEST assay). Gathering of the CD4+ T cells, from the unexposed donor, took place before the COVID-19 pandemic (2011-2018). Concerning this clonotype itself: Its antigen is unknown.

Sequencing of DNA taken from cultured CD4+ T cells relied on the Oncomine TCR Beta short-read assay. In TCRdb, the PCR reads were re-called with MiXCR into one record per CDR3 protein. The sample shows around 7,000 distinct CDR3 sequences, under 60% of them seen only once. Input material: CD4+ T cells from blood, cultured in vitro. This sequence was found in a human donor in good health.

CDR3 coding DNA: TGTGCCAGCAGTGAAATTTCCGGGACGGGGGCCAACGTCCTGACTTTC. Protein: CASSEISGTGANVLTF. The rearrangement joins TRBV6-1 to TRBJ2-6; D may match TRBD1 or TRBD2 (5 bases each). V shed 2 bases and J shed 4 bases, with 12 bases lying between them. This CDR3 has 16 amino acids. The V gene's germline CDR1 is MNHNS and CDR2 SASEGT.